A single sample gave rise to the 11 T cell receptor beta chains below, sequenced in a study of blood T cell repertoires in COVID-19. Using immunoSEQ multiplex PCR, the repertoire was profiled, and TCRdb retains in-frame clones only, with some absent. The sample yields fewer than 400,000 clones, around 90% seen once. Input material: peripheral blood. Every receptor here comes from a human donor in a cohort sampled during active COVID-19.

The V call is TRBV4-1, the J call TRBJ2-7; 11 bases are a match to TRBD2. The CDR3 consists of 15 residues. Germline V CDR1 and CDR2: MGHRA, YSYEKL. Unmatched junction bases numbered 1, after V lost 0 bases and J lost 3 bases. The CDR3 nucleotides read TGCGCCAGCAGCCAAGAACTAGCGGGAGTCTACGAGCAGTACTTC. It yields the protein CASSQELAGVYEQYF.

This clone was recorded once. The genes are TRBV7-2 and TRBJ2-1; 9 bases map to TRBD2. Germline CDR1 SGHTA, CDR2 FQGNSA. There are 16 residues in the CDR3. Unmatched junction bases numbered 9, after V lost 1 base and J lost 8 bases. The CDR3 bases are TGTGCCAGCAGCTTAGTCCCAGCGGGGGGCCTCGATGAGCAGTTCTTC. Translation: CASSLVPAGGLDEQFF.

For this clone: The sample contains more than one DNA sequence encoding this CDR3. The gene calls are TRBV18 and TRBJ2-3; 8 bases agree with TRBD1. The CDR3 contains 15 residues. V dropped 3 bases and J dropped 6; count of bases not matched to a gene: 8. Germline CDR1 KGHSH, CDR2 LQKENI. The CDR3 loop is CASSPRQGALDTQYF. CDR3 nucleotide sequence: TGTGCCAGCTCACCTCGCCAGGGGGCTTTGGATACGCAGTATTTT.

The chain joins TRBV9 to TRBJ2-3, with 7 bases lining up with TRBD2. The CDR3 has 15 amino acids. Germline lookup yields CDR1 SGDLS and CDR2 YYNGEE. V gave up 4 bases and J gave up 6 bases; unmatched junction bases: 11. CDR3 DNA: TGTGCCAGCAGCCCCGCGGGCGGGAGTGTTGATACGCAGTATTTT. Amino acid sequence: CASSPAGGSVDTQYF.

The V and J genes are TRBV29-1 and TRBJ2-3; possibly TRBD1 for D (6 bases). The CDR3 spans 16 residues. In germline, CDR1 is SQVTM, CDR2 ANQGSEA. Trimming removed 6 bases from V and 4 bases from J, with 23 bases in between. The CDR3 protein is CSVIRNLEQGADTQYF. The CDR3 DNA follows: TGCAGCGTAATCCGAAACCTTGAACAGGGTGCAGATACGCAGTATTTT.

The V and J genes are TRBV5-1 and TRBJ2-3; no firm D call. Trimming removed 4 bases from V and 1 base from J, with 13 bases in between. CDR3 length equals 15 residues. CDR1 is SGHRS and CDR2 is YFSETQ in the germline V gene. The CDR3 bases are TGCGCCAGCAGCGACCAGCATGGAGGCACAGATACGCAGTATTTT. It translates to CASSDQHGGTDTQYF.

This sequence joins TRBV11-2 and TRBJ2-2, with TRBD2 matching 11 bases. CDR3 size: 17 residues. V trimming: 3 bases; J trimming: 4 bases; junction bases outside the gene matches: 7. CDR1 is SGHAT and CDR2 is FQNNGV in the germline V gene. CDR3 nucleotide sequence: TGTGCCAGCAGCTTCTACATAGCGGGAGGGCCCACCGGGGAGCTGTTTTTT. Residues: CASSFYIAGGPTGELFF.

The chain's CDR3 is CASSLESQSYEQYF. The CDR3 DNA reads as TGTGCCAGCAGCTTGGAGTCACAAAGCTACGAGCAGTACTTC. The chain recombines TRBV5-6 with TRBJ2-7; D unresolved. The CDR3 totals 14 residues. The V gene lost 0 bases and the J gene lost 3 bases, with 10 bases spanning the gap. Germline V gene sequence: CDR1 SGHDT, CDR2 YYEEEE.

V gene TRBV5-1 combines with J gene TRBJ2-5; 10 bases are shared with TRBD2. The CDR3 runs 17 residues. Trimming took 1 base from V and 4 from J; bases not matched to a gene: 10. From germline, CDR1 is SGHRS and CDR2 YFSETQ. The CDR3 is CASSLLGLAERGETQYF. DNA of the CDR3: TGCGCCAGCAGCTTGTTAGGACTAGCGGAGAGGGGAGAGACCCAGTACTTC.

In nucleotides, the CDR3 is TGTGCTAGTGGAGCACCTAGAATTCCTAACTATGGCTACACCTTC. As protein: CASGAPRIPNYGYTF. V and J are TRBV12-5 and TRBJ1-2; no firm D call. The germline V gene encodes CDR1 LGHNT and CDR2 FRNRAP. The V end lost 6 bases, the J end lost 0 bases, and 14 bases lay between the germline ends. CDR3 length equals 15 residues.

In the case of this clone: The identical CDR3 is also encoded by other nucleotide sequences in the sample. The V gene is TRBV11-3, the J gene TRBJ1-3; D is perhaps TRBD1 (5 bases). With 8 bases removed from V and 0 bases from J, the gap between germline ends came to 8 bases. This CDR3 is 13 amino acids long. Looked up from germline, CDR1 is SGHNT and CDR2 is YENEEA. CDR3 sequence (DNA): TGTGCCAGCTCGGGGGGCTCTGGAAACACCATATATTTT. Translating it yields CASSGGSGNTIYF.